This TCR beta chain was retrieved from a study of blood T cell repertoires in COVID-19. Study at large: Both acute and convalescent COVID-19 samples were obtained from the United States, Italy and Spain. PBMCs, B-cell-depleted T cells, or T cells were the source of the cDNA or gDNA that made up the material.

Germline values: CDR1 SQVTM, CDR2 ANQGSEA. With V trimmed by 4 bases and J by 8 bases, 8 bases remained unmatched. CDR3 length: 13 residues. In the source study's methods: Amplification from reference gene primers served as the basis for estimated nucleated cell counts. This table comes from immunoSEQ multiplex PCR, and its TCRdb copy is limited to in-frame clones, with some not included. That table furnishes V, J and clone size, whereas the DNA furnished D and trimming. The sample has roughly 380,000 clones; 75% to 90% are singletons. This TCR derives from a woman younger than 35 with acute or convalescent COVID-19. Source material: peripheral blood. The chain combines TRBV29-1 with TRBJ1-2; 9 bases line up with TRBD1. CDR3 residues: CSVVGTGNEGYTF. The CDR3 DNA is TGCAGCGTTGTAGGGACAGGGAATGAGGGCTACACCTTC.